This TCR beta chain was recovered during a study of blood T cells in healthy people across ages. For the second PCR, which ran for roughly 6 to 12 cycles, a sample-barcoded 5' primer and a J-beta primer mix were used. TCRdb analysed the 5' RACE reads with MiXCR anew, one entry per CDR3 protein. This table holds around 780,000 distinct CDR3 sequences, roughly 24% found once. CDR3 length: 14 residues. Germline V gives CDR1 LGHDT, CDR2 YNNKEL (reference sequence). This clonotype was observed a handful of times. Germline is not matched at one junction end, which may reflect a read error. RNA extraction gave at least 5 micrograms of total RNA per sample. These same data were also listed under a study on T cells of mothers and their children. From that second work: None of the identified T cell clones proved to be persistent microchimeric clones.

This clonotype originated in a boy younger than 18 in good health. The V call is TRBV3-1, the J call TRBJ2-3; TRBD2 matches 9 bases. Sequences were obtained from blood. This CDR3 is CASSFSGSTDAQYF. The CDR3 DNA reads TGTGCCAGCAGCTTTAGCGGGAGCACAGATGCGCAGTATTTT.